The 21 T cell receptor beta chains in this list originate from one sample, sequenced in a study of blood T cells in healthy people across ages. Sample-barcoded 5' priming and a J-beta primer mix drove a second PCR of about 6 to 12 cycles. MiXCR, run by TCRdb on the 5' RACE reads, gives a single entry per CDR3 protein. Counted here are some 1.6 million distinct CDR3 sequences, about 35% occurring once; the ten biggest clones make up about 11%. The sample taken for sequencing was blood. The source is a woman in her thirties in good health.

Worth noting for this clonotype: Germline is not matched at one junction end, which may reflect a read error. This chain links TRBV10-3 with TRBJ2-3; D is perhaps TRBD1 or TRBD2 (6 bases each). CDR1 and CDR2 from the germline V gene are ENHRY and SYGVKD. The CDR3 loop spans 18 amino acids. The DNA of the CDR3 is TGTGCCATCAGTGAGTCGACCGGGGGCGGGTATAGCACAGATGCGCAGTATTTT. Its translation: CAISESTGGGYSTDAQYF.

A few counts support this clonotype. V and J are TRBV7-2 and TRBJ2-5; perhaps TRBD1 as D (5 bases). Judging by the DNA end, TRBJ2-7 fits better; the J call may be wrong. Germline V CDR1 and CDR2: SGHTA, FQGNSA. This CDR3 comprises 15 residues. The CDR3 loop is CASSLAQGRVSEQYF. In DNA, the CDR3 is TGTGCCAGCAGCTTAGCGCAGGGCCGGGTGAGCGAGCAGTACTTC.

This clonotype was seen only a few times. This chain uses TRBV2 with TRBJ2-1; perhaps TRBD2 as D (6 bases). The CDR3 length is 16 residues. Trimming pared 6 bases from V and 4 bases from J, leaving 19 bases between. Germline assignment: CDR1 SNHLY and CDR2 FYNNEI. The CDR3 spells CASSETGTGLYNEQFF. The CDR3 nucleotides are TGTGCCAGCAGCGAGACCGGGACTGGACTATACAATGAGCAGTTCTTC. The variable domain in full, completed from reference TRBV2 and TRBJ2-1, reads EPEVTQTPSHQVTQMGQEVILRCVPISNHLYFYWYRQILGQKVEFLVSFYNNEISEKSEIFDDQFSVERPDGSNFTLKIRSTKLEDSAMYFCASSETGTGLYNEQFFGPGTRLTVL.

This chain connects TRBV5-1 to TRBJ2-3; D may be TRBD2 (6 bases). The CDR3 has 16 amino acids. V lost 0 bases, J lost 0 bases, and 11 bases lay in between. Per germline, CDR1 SGHRS and CDR2 YFSETQ. CDR3 sequence: CASSLERGKSTDTQYF. CDR3 coding DNA: TGCGCCAGCAGCTTGGAGCGCGGGAAAAGCACAGATACGCAGTATTTT.

This clonotype was detected a few times. The chain recombines TRBV25-1 with TRBJ1-1; unclear D gene. V was trimmed by 2 bases and J by 7 bases, leaving 11 bases between them. This CDR3 has 13 residues. Germline lookup yields CDR1 MGHDK and CDR2 SYGVNS. The CDR3 reads CASSEGSQREAFF. As DNA, the CDR3 is TGTGCCAGCAGTGAAGGTTCACAGCGTGAAGCTTTCTTT.

V usage is TRBV9 and J usage is TRBJ2-1, with D perhaps assigned TRBD1 or TRBD2 (5 bases each). V lost 4 bases and J lost 7, with 18 bases in between. The germline CDR1 and CDR2 sequences are SGDLS and YYNGEE. This CDR3 spans 15 amino acids. CDR3 bases: TGTGCCAGCAGCCCTAGGCCCCTGGGGGAAAATGAGCAGTTCTTC. It specifies CASSPRPLGENEQFF.

V and J are TRBV30 and TRBJ2-1; D is undetermined. Germline V gene sequence: CDR1 GTSNPN, CDR2 SVGIG (reference sequence). CDR3 length equals 10 residues. V lost 0 bases, J lost 8 bases, and 2 bases lay in between. The CDR3 region is CAWSVDEQFF. The CDR3 bases are TGTGCCTGGAGTGTGGATGAGCAGTTCTTC.

This clonotype was detected a few times. The chain has TRBV4-1 and TRBJ2-1; 9 bases fit TRBD2. This CDR3 has 17 residues. Germline values: CDR1 MGHRA, CDR2 YSYEKL. Trimming removed 0 bases from V and 8 bases from J; junction bases left unmatched: 11. The CDR3 protein is CASSQDRRRGGAYEQFF. The CDR3 bases are TGCGCCAGCAGCCAAGATCGTCGGCGCGGGGGGGCTTATGAGCAGTTCTTC.

V gene TRBV30 combines with J gene TRBJ2-6, with TRBD1 identical over 10 bases. This CDR3 has 17 amino acids. The V gene end was trimmed by 3 bases and the J gene end by 7 bases; junction bases not matched to a gene: 12. The germline V gene has CDR1 GTSNPN and CDR2 SVGIG (reference sequence). The CDR3 protein is CAWSAPGQGTFANVLTF. CDR3 sequence (DNA): TGTGCCTGGAGCGCACCGGGACAGGGGACTTTTGCCAACGTCCTGACTTTC.

The chain is built from TRBV11-2 and TRBJ1-6, with D maybe TRBD1 (6 bases). Looked up from germline, CDR1 is SGHAT and CDR2 is FQNNGV. Trimming removed 3 bases from V and 4 bases from J, with 16 bases in between. The CDR3 spans 17 residues. The CDR3, as DNA: TGTGCCAGCAGCTTTGGGGGCCCGGGGGATTATAATTCACCCCTCCACTTT. Protein product: CASSFGGPGDYNSPLHF.

This clonotype turned up a few times. The rearrangement uses TRBV6-1 and TRBJ2-7, with 14 positions matching TRBD2. CDR3 length: 16 residues. Germline trimming cut 6 bases from V and 1 base from J; bases unmatched to any gene: 5. Germline V gives CDR1 MNHNS, CDR2 SASEGT. CDR3 sequence reads: CASRPRTSGGSYEQYF. In DNA form, the CDR3 reads TGTGCCAGCAGACCACGGACTAGCGGGGGGTCCTACGAGCAGTACTTC.

This clonotype was observed a few times. The chain carries TRBV20-1 and TRBJ2-5, with TRBD1 identical over 8 bases. CDR1 and CDR2 (germline): DFQATT, SNEGSKA (reference sequence). V was pared by 2 bases and J by 1 base, with 3 bases of the junction left unmatched. This CDR3 has 14 amino acids. The CDR3 DNA follows: TGCAGTGCTAGATTGGACAGGGTCCAAGAGACCCAGTACTTC. This sequence encodes CSARLDRVQETQYF.

This clonotype has a count of ten or more. The chain joins TRBV14 to TRBJ1-4; D possibly corresponds to TRBD1 (5 bases). In germline, CDR1 is SGHDN, CDR2 FVKESK. This CDR3 is built from 16 residues. Trimming cost V 1 base and J 6 bases, with 15 bases left between them. The CDR3 sequence is CASSQVVHSGDEKLFF. CDR3 nucleotides: TGTGCCAGCAGCCAAGTGGTACATTCGGGGGATGAAAAACTGTTTTTT.

This clonotype was detected many times. This chain connects TRBV7-2 to TRBJ2-3, with unresolved D. Germline values: CDR1 SGHTA, CDR2 FQGNSA. The ends were cut back, 1 base at V and 0 bases at J, with 8 bases in the middle. The CDR3 totals 15 residues. The CDR3: CASSLVSRSTDTQYF. CDR3 coding DNA: TGTGCCAGCAGCTTAGTCAGTCGTAGCACAGATACGCAGTATTTT.

At least ten counts were recorded for this clonotype. The junction differs from germline at one of its ends, possibly a read error. The rearrangement links TRBV5-1 to TRBJ2-5; 8 nucleotides match TRBD2. CDR1 and CDR2 from the germline V gene are SGHRS and YFSETQ. This CDR3 contains 14 residues. CDR3: CASSLRRGGETQYF. The CDR3 region has the DNA TGTGCCAGCAGCTTACGACGGGGGGGAGAGACCCAGTACTTC.

This clonotype was counted only a few times. This chain connects TRBV3-1 to TRBJ1-2; D gene unclear. The CDR3 spans 14 residues. Germline values: CDR1 LGHDT, CDR2 YNNKEL (reference sequence). V lost 4 bases to trimming and J lost 7 bases, with 16 bases between them. CDR3 bases: TGTGCCAGCAGCCCCCCAGTTCTTCCGGGTGGCTACACCTTC. Translated, it gives CASSPPVLPGGYTF.

The J gene is TRBJ1-1, the V gene TRBV19, with D possibly matching TRBD1 (6 bases). The CDR3 sequence is 14 residues long. The V gene's germline CDR1 is LNHDA and CDR2 SQIVND (reference sequence). Between the trimmed V and J ends, which lost 7 bases and 5 bases, there was a span of 17 bases. CDR3 sequence: CASTENPGTTEAFF. The CDR3 DNA reads TGTGCCAGTACCGAAAATCCCGGGACAACTGAAGCTTTCTTT.

In this sample, this clonotype turned up many times. The chain employs TRBV27 and TRBJ2-1; possible D gene TRBD2, 5 bases. Germline-derived CDR1 and CDR2 are MNHEY and SMNVEV (reference sequence). The CDR3 is 17 residues long. V shed 5 bases and J shed 4 bases, with 21 bases lying between them. The CDR3 region has the DNA TGTGCCAGCAGTGCAATAGGGCCCTCCCGGGGTTACAATGAGCAGTTCTTC. Its protein is CASSAIGPSRGYNEQFF.

This clonotype was picked up a small number of times. The chain has TRBV10-3 and TRBJ1-1, with unresolved D. Per germline, CDR1 ENHRY and CDR2 SYGVKD. V lost 2 bases and J 1 base, leaving 8 bases between the germline ends. The CDR3 is made up of 14 amino acids. The DNA for the CDR3 is TGTGCCATCAGTGAGGGACTAAGGAACACTGAAGCTTTCTTT. Its protein product is CAISEGLRNTEAFF.

This chain links TRBV27 with TRBJ2-7; D may be TRBD2 (6 bases). The germline gives CDR1 MNHEY, CDR2 SMNVEV (reference sequence). The V end lost 1 base, the J end lost 3 bases, and 13 bases lay between the germline ends. The CDR3 has 15 amino acids. In DNA, the CDR3 is TGTGCCAGCAGTTTATATCCTAGCGACAACTACGAGCAGTACTTC. As protein: CASSLYPSDNYEQYF.

This clonotype was found a few times. The V and J genes are TRBV7-2 and TRBJ2-1; either TRBD1 or TRBD2 may supply D (6 bases each). Trimming removed 5 bases at V and 10 bases at J, with 21 bases between. The germline gives CDR1 SGHTA, CDR2 FQGNSA. The CDR3 has 15 amino acids. The CDR3, as DNA: TGTGCCAGCAGCCTCACACGGGGGCTACAAGCGGAGCAGTTCTTC. Amino acids: CASSLTRGLQAEQFF.